This T cell receptor beta chain was retrieved from a study of blood T cell repertoires in COVID-19. Using immunoSEQ multiplex PCR, the repertoire was profiled, and TCRdb retains in-frame clones only, with some absent. The sample consists of approximately 63,000 clones, 86% of them appearing once. Trimming left V 5 bases short and J 1 base short, with 8 bases between. The CDR3 is 14 residues long. Looked up from germline, CDR1 is SEHNR and CDR2 is FQNEAQ (reference sequence). This TCR came from a woman of 80 years or more with acute or convalescent COVID-19. Material for sequencing was peripheral blood. The chain combines TRBV7-9 with TRBJ2-2, with D unclear. CDR3 DNA sequence: TGTGCCAGCAGCCTCGTACAGAACACCGGGGAGCTGTTTTTT. This gives the protein CASSLVQNTGELFF.